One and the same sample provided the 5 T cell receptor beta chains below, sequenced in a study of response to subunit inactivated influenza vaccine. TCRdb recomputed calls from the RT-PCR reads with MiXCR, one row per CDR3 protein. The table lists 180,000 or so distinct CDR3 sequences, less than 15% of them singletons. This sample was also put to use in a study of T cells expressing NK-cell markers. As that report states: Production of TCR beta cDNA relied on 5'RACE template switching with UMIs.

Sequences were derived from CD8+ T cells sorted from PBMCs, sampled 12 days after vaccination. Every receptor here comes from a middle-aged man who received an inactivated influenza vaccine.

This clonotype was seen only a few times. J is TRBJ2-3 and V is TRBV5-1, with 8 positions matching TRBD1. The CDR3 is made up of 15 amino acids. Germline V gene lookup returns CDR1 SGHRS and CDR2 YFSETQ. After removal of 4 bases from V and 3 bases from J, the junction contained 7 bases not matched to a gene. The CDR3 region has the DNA TGCGCCAGCAGCCCGCAGGGGGCTGGAACAGATACGCAGTATTTT. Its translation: CASSPQGAGTDTQYF. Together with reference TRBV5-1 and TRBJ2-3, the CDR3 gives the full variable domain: KAGVTQTPRYLIKTRGQQVTLSCSPISGHRSVSWYQQTPGQGLQFLFEYFSETQRNKGNFPGRFSGRQFSNSRSEMNVSTLELGDSALYLCASSPQGAGTDTQYFGPGTRLTVL.

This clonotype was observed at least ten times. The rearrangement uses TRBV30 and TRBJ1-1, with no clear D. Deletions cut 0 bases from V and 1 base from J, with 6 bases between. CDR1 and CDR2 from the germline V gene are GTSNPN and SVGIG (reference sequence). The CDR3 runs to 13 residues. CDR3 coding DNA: TGTGCCTGGAGTGTAGAGGAGAACACTGAAGCTTTCTTT. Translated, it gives CAWSVEENTEAFF.

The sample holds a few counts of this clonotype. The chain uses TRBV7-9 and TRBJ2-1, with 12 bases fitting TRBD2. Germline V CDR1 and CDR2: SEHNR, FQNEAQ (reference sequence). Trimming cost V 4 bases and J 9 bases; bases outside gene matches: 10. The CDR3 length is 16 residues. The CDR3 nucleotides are TGTGCCAGCAGCTCACTCCTAGCGGGAGGGCAGGGTGAGCAGTTCTTC. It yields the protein CASSSLLAGGQGEQFF.

This CDR3 is CASSQGQGAVEQYF. Written as DNA, the CDR3 is TGTGCCAGCAGCCAGGGACAGGGGGCGGTTGAGCAGTACTTC. The V call is TRBV4-2, the J call TRBJ2-7; 12 bases match TRBD1. Germline assignment: CDR1 LGHNA and CDR2 YNFKEQ. There are 14 residues in the CDR3. V gave up 3 bases and J gave up 7 bases; unmatched junction bases: 4.

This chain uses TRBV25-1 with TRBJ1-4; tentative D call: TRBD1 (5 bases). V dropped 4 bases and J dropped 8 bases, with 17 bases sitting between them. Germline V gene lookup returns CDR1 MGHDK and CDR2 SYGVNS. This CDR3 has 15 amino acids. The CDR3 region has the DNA TGTGCCAGCAGTGGCCACCTAGGGACGGAGGAAAAACTGTTTTTT. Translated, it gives CASSGHLGTEEKLFF.